A selection of T cell receptor beta chains follows, all from one sample in a study of response to subunit inactivated influenza vaccine. One entry per CDR3 protein results from TCRdb running MiXCR on the RT-PCR reads. Seen here are about 570,000 distinct CDR3 sequences, 10% to 15% observed once, and the top ten hold roughly 10%. Sequenced here: PBMCs from blood, sampled on the day of vaccination. The receptors were sampled from a man between 50 and 59 years old who received an inactivated influenza vaccine. CDR3s include the opening cysteine and the closing phenylalanine or tryptophan. The order of the fields is V gene, J gene, D gene, clone size, CDR3 protein, CDR3 DNA. D genes are given only for firm matches. Size is stated for part of the rows, as once, few or many counts, or as a class when the clone is expanded.

TRBV20-1	TRBJ2-7	TRBD1	many	CSARLGTGPYEQYF	TGCAGTGCTAGGCTCGGGACAGGGCCCTACGAGCAGTACTTC
TRBV20-1	TRBJ1-2	TRBD1	NA	CSRDRGYYGYTF	TGCAGCAGGGACAGGGGGTATTATGGCTACACCTTC
TRBV3-1	TRBJ2-2	NA	NA	CASRSVEPLTGELFF	TGTGCCAGCAGGTCCGTTGAGCCATTGACCGGGGAGCTGTTTTTT
TRBV12-3/TRBV12-4	TRBJ2-3	NA	few	CASRGRTSTDTQYF	TGTGCCAGCAGGGGGAGAACTAGCACAGATACGCAGTATTTT
TRBV11-2	TRBJ2-2	NA	few	CASILGNTGELFF	TGTGCCAGCATCTTAGGGAACACCGGGGAGCTGTTTTTT
TRBV6-5	TRBJ2-5	NA	NA	CASSWGWGETQYF	TGTGCCAGCAGTTGGGGATGGGGGGAGACCCAGTACTTC
TRBV12-3/TRBV12-4	TRBJ2-1	NA	many	CASSSENEQFF	TGCGCCAGCAGCTCAGAGAATGAGCAGTTCTTC
TRBV7-9	TRBJ2-7	TRBD2	NA	CASSRLAPRQYF	TGTGCCAGCAGCCGACTAGCGCCCCGGCAGTACTTC
TRBV3-1	TRBJ2-5	NA	many	CASSQDSGSQETQYF	TGTGCCAGCAGCCAAGATAGTGGTTCCCAAGAGACCCAGTACTTC
TRBV5-4	TRBJ1-2	TRBD1	few	CASSPPGQGGVGYGYTF	TGTGCCAGCAGCCCCCCGGGACAGGGAGGAGTTGGCTATGGCTACACCTTC
TRBV5-1	TRBJ2-3	NA	few	CASSLQGTLTDTQYF	TGCGCCAGCAGCTTGCAGGGGACCCTCACAGATACGCAGTATTTT
TRBV7-6	TRBJ2-2	NA	NA	CASSSRDGRSGELFF	TGTGCCAGCAGCTCCAGGGACGGTCGCTCCGGGGAGCTGTTTTTT
TRBV5-1	TRBJ2-7	TRBD2	NA	CASSLAGQREFSEQYF	TGCGCCAGCAGCTTGGCCGGGCAGCGGGAGTTTAGTGAGCAGTACTTC
TRBV19	TRBJ2-6	NA	NA	CASSIQGPISGANVLTF	TGTGCCAGTAGTATTCAGGGGCCTATTTCTGGGGCCAACGTCCTGACTTTC
TRBV5-1	TRBJ2-7	TRBD1	many	CASSPGQGVYEQYF	TGCGCCAGCAGCCCGGGACAGGGGGTCTACGAGCAGTACTTC
TRBV9	TRBJ1-2	NA	few	CASSVLDEPYGYTF	TGTGCCAGCAGCGTATTAGATGAACCTTATGGCTACACCTTC
TRBV18	TRBJ2-7	TRBD2	NA	CASSPQGREGLYEQYF	TGTGCCAGCTCACCACAGGGTCGGGAGGGCCTCTACGAGCAGTACTTC
TRBV20-1	TRBJ2-6	NA	NA	CSAKSGGGGANVLTF	TGCAGTGCAAAGTCAGGGGGAGGTGGGGCCAACGTCCTGACTTTC
TRBV6-1	TRBJ2-1	NA	NA	CASRVSTSSYNEQFF	TGTGCCAGCAGAGTTAGCACGAGCTCCTACAATGAGCAGTTCTTC
TRBV25-1	TRBJ2-5	TRBD2	few	CASVGLAGDQETQYF	TGTGCCAGCGTGGGACTAGCGGGAGATCAAGAGACCCAGTACTTC
TRBV12-3/TRBV12-4	TRBJ1-6	NA	many	CASSLAGDGSPLHF	TGTGCCAGCAGTTTAGCAGGGGACGGCTCACCCCTCCACTTT
TRBV2	TRBJ2-2	TRBD1	many	CASRGQGATGELFF	TGTGCCAGCAGAGGACAGGGGGCCACCGGGGAGCTGTTTTTT
TRBV12-3/TRBV12-4	TRBJ2-2	NA	NA	CASTPFLAPPITGELFF	TGTGCCAGCACCCCATTCCTAGCCCCACCTATCACCGGGGAGCTGTTTTTT
TRBV5-6	TRBJ2-7	NA	NA	CASSLPGGFYEQYF	TGTGCCAGCAGCTTGCCCGGGGGTTTTTACGAGCAGTACTTC
TRBV2	TRBJ1-1	TRBD1	NA	CASRRDRGLNTEAFF	TGTGCCAGCAGGCGGGACAGGGGGCTGAACACTGAAGCTTTCTTT
TRBV28	TRBJ2-7	NA	NA	CASSIPGREYEQYF	TGTGCCAGCAGCATCCCGGGACGGGAATACGAGCAGTACTTC
TRBV7-2	TRBJ2-3	NA	few	CASSLGPRVTPTDTQYF	TGTGCCAGCAGCTTGGGACCCCGGGTTACTCCCACAGATACGCAGTATTTT